The present TCR beta chain was sequenced within a study of cytomegalovirus exposure and HLA in healthy donors. Findings of the study overall: Around 160 TCR beta chains were listed as cytomegalovirus-associated. In an earlier analysis, most TCR beta V segments were productive about 87% or about 30% of the time. Follow-up analysis seemed to connect common viral pathogens with several of the most significant clusters identified.

13 Jbeta primers and 60 Vbeta primers were used for the PCR. In the source study's methods: Later analysis identified roughly 84 million unique TCR beta chains, approximately 11 million shared. Assay: immunoSEQ multiplex PCR; the TCRdb copy retains only in-frame clones and omits some. V and J calls and clone size are those listed in that table; D and trimming were worked out from the DNA. The data contain approximately 110,000 clones, approximately 71% of them singletons. Losses at the gene ends were 6 bases for V and 1 base for J; bases not matched to a gene: 8. Germline values: CDR1 SGHDT, CDR2 YYEEEE. The CDR3 is 17 amino acids. With regard to this clone: Its antigen is still unknown.

The V call is TRBV5-6, the J call TRBJ1-4, with TRBD1 matching over 11 bases. This TCR was sampled from a woman aged 65 to 85 in good health and CMV-seropositive. What was sequenced was PBMCs. The CDR3 is CASTRTGGVRTNEKLFF. CDR3 coding DNA: TGTGCCAGCACTCGGACAGGGGGCGTAAGAACTAATGAAAAACTGTTTTTT.